This T cell receptor (beta chain) was obtained from a study of blood T cell repertoires in COVID-19 (dated by TCRdb to the early 2020s). About the full investigation: Samples from collaborators originated in the United States, Italy and Spain and spanned both the acute and convalescent phases of COVID-19. Deeply sampled blood TCRbeta repertoires from subjects exposed to, actively infected with, or recovered from COVID-19 were included in the dataset. The repertoires were made available in a free public database intended to serve as a resource for research on the immune response to SARS-CoV-2. Samples came from the ongoing ImmuneRACE study (first 160 participants) plus 1,254 subjects from 6 global collaborators. The material from the prospective study consisted of cDNA or gDNA derived from T cells, B-cell-depleted T cells, or PBMCs. HLA class I and class II types, where available, came from metadata supplied by the sample provider rather than from assay-based typing. A de-identified subject ID, COVID-19 status, age in years and sex were almost always included in the sample metadata. What the research found in general, with its limitations: The amount of clinical and demographic metadata varied by source and participant and was provided uncurated.

TCRbeta CDR3 regions were amplified from genomic DNA by means of the immunoSEQ Assay, a bias-controlled multiplex PCR. In the source study's methods: Nucleated cell counts per sample were estimated from amplification of reference gene primers within the assay. To quantify the absolute abundance of each unique TCRbeta CDR3 rearrangement, sequence reads were collapsed and filtered. For each sample, productive Simpson clonality was calculated as the square root of Simpson's diversity index across productive rearrangements. Imported from immuneACCESS, the table was reduced by TCRdb to in-frame sequences with V and J called. These copies leave out some clones; in studies compared against another copy, an unresolved V gene accounts for under half, and the cause of the remainder is not known. Clonal size and the V and J genes are those of that table, whereas D and trimming came from the DNA. The sample table shows 120,000 or so clones, and 75% to 85% are seen once. 37% of the sample is held by the ten biggest clonotypes.

CDR1 and CDR2 (MNHEY, SVGAGI) derive from the germline V gene. V and J are truncated by 5 bases and 6 bases respectively, leaving an intervening sequence of 13 bases. Inclusive of the bounding cysteine and phenylalanine, the CDR3 is 13 residues long. The DNA shown is the 39-base CDR3, in frame from base 1. This clone was picked up a small number of times. No cognate antigen has been identified for it. There are no base qualities to consult, and no much larger clone falls within one base. Collaborating institutions collected whole blood in K2EDTA tubes following their own protocols. Collaborator samples were shipped for TCRbeta analysis as frozen whole blood, isolated PBMCs, or DNA extracted from either sample type.

Recombination linked TRBV6-5 to TRBJ1-2; no confident D gene assignment can be made. This clonotype was obtained from a man aged 40-49 years with active or convalescent COVID-19. The sequenced material came from peripheral blood. The base sequence is TGTGCCAGCAGTCCCGACGGAGTCCATGGCTACACCTTC. Protein translation: CASSPDGVHGYTF.